Described below is a single TCR beta chain sequence and its context. This clonotype was counted at least ten times. Its specific antigen is unknown. No base-level quality is on record; no much larger clone is a single base apart. Sequencing instrument: Illumina HiSeq 2000. TCR beta chain libraries were generated through multiplex PCR amplification. The amplified TCR beta chain products were analyzed by high-throughput sequencing. The raw public data were reprocessed by TCRdb itself: fastp quality trimming at Q25, MiXCR clonotype calling, in-frame beta chains only. CDR3 protein duplicates are merged, each entry listing the most common genes and DNA. For this sample there are about 200,000 distinct CDR3 sequences; about 32% appear just once. The top ten clonotypes cover 4.3% of the sample. V loses 3 bases at its end and J loses 3 bases; junction bases beyond the gene matches: 5. Based on the germline V gene (reference sequence), the CDR1 and CDR2 sequences are GTSNPN and SVGIG. The cysteine opens and the phenylalanine closes a CDR3 of 14 amino acids. Of all the DNA, just the CDR3 is kept, 42 bases in frame from base 1.

The record originates from a study of breast tumors, draining lymph nodes, adjacent tissues listed by TCRdb under 2016. General notes on the study: Breast cancer patients provided tumor, adjacent nontumor tissue and axillary lymph nodes, and the study compared the TCR beta repertoires across these three sources. In human breast cancer, the study set out to evaluate how tumor, surrounding tissue and draining lymph node repertoires relate to one another and whether T cells may move between these sites.

Study-wide conclusions, independent of this receptor: The data were considered consistent with the idea that most tumor T cells come from the lymph node and then expand in tumor tissue. Tumor T-cell repertoires showed less diversity than lymph node repertoires and more diversity than nontumor tissue repertoires, and tumor T-cell repertoires showed preferential V and J gene usage. The conclusion that tumor T cells originate in lymph nodes was framed as consistent with a hypothesis rather than directly demonstrated. In luminal-like breast cancer, tumor and nontumor tissue repertoires resembled each other significantly more than in basal-like breast cancer.

Lymph node samples were obtained from the axillary draining lymph nodes of breast cancer patients. The source is a female donor with breast cancer. Some clones in this sample may be carry-over from other donors' samples. Sequencing input: axillary lymph node tissue. The chain uses TRBV30 and TRBJ2-7, and 10 junctional nucleotides match TRBD1. Read as DNA, the sequence is TGTGCCTGGAGCTCGGGACAGGGGTTCTACGAGCAGTACTTC. Its product reads: CAWSSGQGFYEQYF.